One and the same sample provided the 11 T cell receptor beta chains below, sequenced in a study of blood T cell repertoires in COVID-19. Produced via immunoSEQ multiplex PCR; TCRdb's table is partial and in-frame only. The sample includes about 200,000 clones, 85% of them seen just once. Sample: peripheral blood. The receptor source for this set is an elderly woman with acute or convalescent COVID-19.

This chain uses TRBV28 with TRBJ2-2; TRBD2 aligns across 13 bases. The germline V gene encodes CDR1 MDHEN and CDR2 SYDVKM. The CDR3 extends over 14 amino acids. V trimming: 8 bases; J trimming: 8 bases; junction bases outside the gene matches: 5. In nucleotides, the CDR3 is TGTGCCAGCCAGGGACTAGCGGGAACTGGGGAGCTGTTTTTT. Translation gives CASQGLAGTGELFF.

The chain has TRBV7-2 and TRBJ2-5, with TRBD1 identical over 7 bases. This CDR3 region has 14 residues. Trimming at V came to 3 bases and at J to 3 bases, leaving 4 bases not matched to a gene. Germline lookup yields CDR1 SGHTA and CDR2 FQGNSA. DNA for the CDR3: TGTGCCAGCAGCTTCGTCGGACAGGAAGAGACCCAGTACTTC. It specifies CASSFVGQEETQYF. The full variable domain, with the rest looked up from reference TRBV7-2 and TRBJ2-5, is GAGVSQSPSNKVTEKGKDVELRCDPISGHTALYWYRQSLGQGLEFLIYFQGNSAPDKSGLPSDRFSAERTGGSVSTLTIQRTQQEDSAVYLCASSFVGQEETQYFGPGTRLLVL.

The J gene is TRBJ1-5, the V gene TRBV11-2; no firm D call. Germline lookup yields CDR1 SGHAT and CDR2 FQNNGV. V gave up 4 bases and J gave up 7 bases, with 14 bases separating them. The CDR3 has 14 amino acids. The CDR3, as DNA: TGTGCCAGCAGCTCCCTTACGGGAGGGCAGCCCCAGCATTTT. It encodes CASSSLTGGQPQHF. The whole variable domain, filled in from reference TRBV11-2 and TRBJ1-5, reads EAGVAQSPRYKIIEKRQSVAFWCNPISGHATLYWYQQILGQGPKLLIQFQNNGVVDDSQLPKDRFSAERLKGVDSTLKIQPAKLEDSAVYLCASSSLTGGQPQHFGDGTRLSIL.

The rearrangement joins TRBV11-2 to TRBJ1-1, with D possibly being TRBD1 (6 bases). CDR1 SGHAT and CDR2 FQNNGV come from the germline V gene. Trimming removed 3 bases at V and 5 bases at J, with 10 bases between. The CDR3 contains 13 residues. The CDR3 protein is CASSFTGRTEAFF. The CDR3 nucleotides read TGTGCCAGCAGCTTTACAGGGCGAACTGAAGCTTTCTTT.

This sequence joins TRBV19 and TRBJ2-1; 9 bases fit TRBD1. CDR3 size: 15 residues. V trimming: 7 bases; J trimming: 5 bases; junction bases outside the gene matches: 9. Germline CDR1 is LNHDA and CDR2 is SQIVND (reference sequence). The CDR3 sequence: CASTPPGQGNNEQFF. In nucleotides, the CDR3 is TGTGCCAGTACCCCCCCGGGACAGGGAAACAATGAGCAGTTCTTC. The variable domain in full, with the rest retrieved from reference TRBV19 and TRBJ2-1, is DGGITQSPKYLFRKEGQNVTLSCEQNLNHDAMYWYRQDPGQGLRLIYYSQIVNDFQKGDIAEGYSVSREKKESFPLTVTSAQKNPTAFYLCASTPPGQGNNEQFFGPGTRLTVL.

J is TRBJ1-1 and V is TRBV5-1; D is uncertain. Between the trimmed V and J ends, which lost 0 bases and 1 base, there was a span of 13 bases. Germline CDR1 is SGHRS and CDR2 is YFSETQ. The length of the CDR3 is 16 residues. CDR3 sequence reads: CASSLVVETSNTEAFF. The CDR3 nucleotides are TGCGCCAGCAGCTTGGTCGTGGAGACCTCGAACACTGAAGCTTTCTTT. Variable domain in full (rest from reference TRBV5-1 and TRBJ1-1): KAGVTQTPRYLIKTRGQQVTLSCSPISGHRSVSWYQQTPGQGLQFLFEYFSETQRNKGNFPGRFSGRQFSNSRSEMNVSTLELGDSALYLCASSLVVETSNTEAFFGQGTRLTVV.

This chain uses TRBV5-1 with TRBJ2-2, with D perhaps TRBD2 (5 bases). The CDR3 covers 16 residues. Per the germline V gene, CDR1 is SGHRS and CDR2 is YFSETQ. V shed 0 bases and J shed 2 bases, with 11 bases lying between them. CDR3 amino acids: CASSLVGGLNTGELFF. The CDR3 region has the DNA TGCGCCAGCAGCTTGGTGGGCGGGTTAAACACCGGGGAGCTGTTTTTT. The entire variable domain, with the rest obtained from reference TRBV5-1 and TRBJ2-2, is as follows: KAGVTQTPRYLIKTRGQQVTLSCSPISGHRSVSWYQQTPGQGLQFLFEYFSETQRNKGNFPGRFSGRQFSNSRSEMNVSTLELGDSALYLCASSLVGGLNTGELFFGEGSRLTVL.

The CDR3 DNA is TGTGCCAGTAGTATAACTGGCAGGGGACAAGGAGAGCAGTACTTC. Amino acids: CASSITGRGQGEQYF. The chain links TRBV19 to TRBJ2-7, with D possibly being TRBD1 (6 bases). Germline V gene data show CDR1 as LNHDA and CDR2 as SQIVND (reference sequence). V lost 2 bases and J 7 bases, leaving 18 bases between the germline ends. This CDR3 is 15 amino acids long.

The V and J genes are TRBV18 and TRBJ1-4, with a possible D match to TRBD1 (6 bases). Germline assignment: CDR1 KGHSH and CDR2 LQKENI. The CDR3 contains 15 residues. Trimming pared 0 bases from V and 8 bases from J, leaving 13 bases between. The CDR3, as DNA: TGTGCCAGCTCACCACCGTCAGGGGCAGGAGAAAAACTGTTTTTT. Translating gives CASSPPSGAGEKLFF. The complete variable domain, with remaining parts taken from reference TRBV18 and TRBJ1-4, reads NAGVMQNPRHLVRRRGQEARLRCSPMKGHSHVYWYRQLPEEGLKFMVYLQKENIIDESGMPKERFSAEFPKEGPSILRIQQVVRGDSAAYFCASSPPSGAGEKLFFGSGTQLSVL.

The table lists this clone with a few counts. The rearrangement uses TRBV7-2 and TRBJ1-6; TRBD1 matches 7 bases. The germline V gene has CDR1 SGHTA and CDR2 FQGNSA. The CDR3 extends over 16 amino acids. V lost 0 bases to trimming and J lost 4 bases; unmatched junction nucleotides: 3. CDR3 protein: CASSLAAGGYNSPLHF. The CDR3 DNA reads TGTGCCAGCAGCTTAGCGGCAGGGGGGTATAATTCACCCCTCCACTTT.

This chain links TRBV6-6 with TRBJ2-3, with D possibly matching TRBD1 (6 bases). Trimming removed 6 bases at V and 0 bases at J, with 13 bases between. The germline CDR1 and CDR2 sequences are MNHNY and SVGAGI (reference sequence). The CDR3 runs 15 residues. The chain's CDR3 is CASRFTGSSTDTQYF. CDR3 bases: TGTGCCAGCAGATTTACAGGGTCTAGCACAGATACGCAGTATTTT.